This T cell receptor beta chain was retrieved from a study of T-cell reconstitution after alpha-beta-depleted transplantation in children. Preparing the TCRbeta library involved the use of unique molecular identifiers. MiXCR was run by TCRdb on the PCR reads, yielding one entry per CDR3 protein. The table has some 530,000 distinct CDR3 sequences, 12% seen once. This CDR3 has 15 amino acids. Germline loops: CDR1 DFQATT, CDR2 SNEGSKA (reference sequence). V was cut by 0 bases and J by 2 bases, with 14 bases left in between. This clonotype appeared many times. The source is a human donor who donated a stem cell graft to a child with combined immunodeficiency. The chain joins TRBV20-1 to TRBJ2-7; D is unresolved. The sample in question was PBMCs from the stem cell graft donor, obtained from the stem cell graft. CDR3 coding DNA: TGCAGTGCTAGAGATGATGGCGACAAGCCCTACGAGCAGTACTTC. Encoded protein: CSARDDGDKPYEQYF.